The clone carrying this T cell receptor beta chain was seen a few times. As yet, its antigen is unknown. This CDR3 is built from 13 residues. Germline lookup yields CDR1 SEHNR and CDR2 FQNEAQ (reference sequence). V lost 4 bases and J lost 3, with 10 bases in between. The data originate from a study of radiotherapy plus CTLA-4 blockade in lung cancer. Study background: Objective response was observed in over 15% of patients, and disease control in 31%.

The table came from immunoSEQ multiplex PCR; TCRdb's copy has only in-frame clones and leaves some out. This table holds tens of thousands of clones, approximately 79% found once. Points from the study as a whole: Radiotherapy with ipilimumab was followed by blood expansion of tumor-derived clones.

The chain employs TRBV7-9 and TRBJ2-7; perhaps TRBD1 as D (6 bases). The sequencing here drew on peripheral blood, taken from a patient treated with radiotherapy plus ipilimumab. The sequence was collected from a human donor with non-small cell lung cancer who had a complete response to radiotherapy plus ipilimumab. DNA for the CDR3: TGTGCCAGCAGCTCGCCGACAGGCTACGAGCAGTACTTC. This encodes CASSSPTGYEQYF.